One and the same sample provided the 6 T cell receptor beta chains below, sequenced in a study of T-cell reconstitution after alpha-beta-depleted transplantation in children. During its preparation, the TCRbeta library received unique molecular identifiers. MiXCR, run by TCRdb on the PCR reads, gives a single entry per CDR3 protein. The table includes approximately 390,000 distinct CDR3 sequences, about 11% detected once. The sample was PBMCs from the stem cell graft donor, taken from the stem cell graft. These receptors were taken from a human donor who donated a stem cell graft to a child with acute myeloid leukemia.

This clonotype has more than one count but fewer than ten. This chain links TRBV7-9 with TRBJ2-1; the match to TRBD1 covers 11 bases. This CDR3 contains 15 residues. Germline loops: CDR1 SEHNR, CDR2 FQNEAQ (reference sequence). V lost 5 bases, J lost 5 bases, and 5 bases stayed unmatched. The DNA of the CDR3 is TGTGCCAGCAGCAGGCGGACAGGGGGCCACAATGAGCAGTTCTTC. Residues: CASSRRTGGHNEQFF. Full variable domain (rest looked up from reference TRBV7-9 and TRBJ2-1): DTGVSQNPRHKITKRGQNVTFRCDPISEHNRLYWYRQTLGQGPEFLTYFQNEAQLEKSRLLSDRFSAERPKGSFSTLEIQRTEQGDSAMYLCASSRRTGGHNEQFFGPGTRLTVL.

This clonotype was found a few times. The chain recombines TRBV4-1 with TRBJ1-4, with D hard to call. The CDR3 loop spans 12 amino acids. With 0 bases removed from V and 8 bases from J, the gap between germline ends came to 4 bases. In germline, CDR1 is MGHRA, CDR2 YSYEKL. The CDR3 nucleotides are TGCGCCAGCAGCCAAGATCAAGAAAAACTGTTTTTT. It encodes CASSQDQEKLFF.

This clonotype has ten or more counts. V usage is TRBV6-5 and J usage is TRBJ1-5; TRBD1 might be the D (5 bases). Trimming removed 2 bases at V and 6 bases at J, with 11 bases between. CDR1 is MNHEY and CDR2 is SVGAGI in the germline V gene. The CDR3 totals 14 residues. CDR3 sequence reads: CASSYGWDGQPQHF. For the CDR3, the DNA is TGTGCCAGCAGTTACGGGTGGGACGGTCAGCCCCAGCATTTT.

V and J are TRBV3-1 and TRBJ2-1; TRBD1 matches at 8 bases. Germline V lookup: CDR1 LGHDT, CDR2 YNNKEL (reference sequence). The CDR3 has 19 residues. The V gene end was trimmed by 3 bases and the J gene end by 4 bases; junction bases not matched to a gene: 17. The CDR3 here is CASSHQGTSTRGRYNEQFF. As DNA, the CDR3 is TGTGCCAGCAGCCACCAGGGGACCTCGACCAGGGGGCGATACAATGAGCAGTTCTTC.

There are a few counts of this clonotype. This chain joins TRBV7-9 and TRBJ2-7; 8 positions agree with TRBD1. V was pared by 3 bases and J by 6 bases, with 7 bases of the junction left unmatched. From germline, CDR1 is SEHNR and CDR2 FQNEAQ (reference sequence). The length of the CDR3 is 14 residues. The CDR3 protein is CASSFGQGAVEQYV. CDR3 DNA sequence: TGTGCCAGCAGCTTTGGGCAGGGGGCTGTCGAGCAGTACGTC.

This clonotype has ten or more counts. The CDR3 sequence: CASRAGSYNEQFF. The CDR3 coding sequence is TGTGCCAGCAGGGCAGGCTCCTACAATGAGCAGTTCTTC. The rearrangement links TRBV6-6 to TRBJ2-1; unclear D gene. In germline, CDR1 is MNHNY, CDR2 SVGAGI (reference sequence). The length of the CDR3 is 13 residues. Trimming stripped 6 bases from V and 0 bases from J, with 6 bases between.